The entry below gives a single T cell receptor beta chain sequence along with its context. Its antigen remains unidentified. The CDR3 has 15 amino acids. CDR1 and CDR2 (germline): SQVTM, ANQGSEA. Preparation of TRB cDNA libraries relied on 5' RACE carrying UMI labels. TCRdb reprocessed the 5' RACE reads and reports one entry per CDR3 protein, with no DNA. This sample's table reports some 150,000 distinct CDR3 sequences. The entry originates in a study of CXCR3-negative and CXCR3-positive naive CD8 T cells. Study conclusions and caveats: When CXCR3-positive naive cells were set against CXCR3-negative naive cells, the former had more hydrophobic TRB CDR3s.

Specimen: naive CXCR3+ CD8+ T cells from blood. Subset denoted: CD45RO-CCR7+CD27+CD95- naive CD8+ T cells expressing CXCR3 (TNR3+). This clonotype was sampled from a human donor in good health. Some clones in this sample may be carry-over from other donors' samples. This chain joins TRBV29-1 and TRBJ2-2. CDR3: CSVEDPWTNTGELFF.